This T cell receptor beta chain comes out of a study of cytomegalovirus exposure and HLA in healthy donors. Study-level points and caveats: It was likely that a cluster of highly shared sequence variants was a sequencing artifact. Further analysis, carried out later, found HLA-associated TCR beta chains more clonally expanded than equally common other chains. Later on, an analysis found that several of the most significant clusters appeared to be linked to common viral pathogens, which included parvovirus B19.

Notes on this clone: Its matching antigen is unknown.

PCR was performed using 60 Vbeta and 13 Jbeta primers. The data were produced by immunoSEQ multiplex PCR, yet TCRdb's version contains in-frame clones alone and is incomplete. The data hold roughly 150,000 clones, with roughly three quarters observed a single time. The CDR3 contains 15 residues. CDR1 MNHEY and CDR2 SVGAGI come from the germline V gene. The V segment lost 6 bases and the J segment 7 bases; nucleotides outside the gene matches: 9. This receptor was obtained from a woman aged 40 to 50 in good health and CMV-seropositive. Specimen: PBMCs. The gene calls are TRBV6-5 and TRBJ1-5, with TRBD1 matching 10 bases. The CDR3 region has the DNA TGTGCCAGCAGCCCCGGGACAGGGGAACGACAGCCCCAGCATTTT. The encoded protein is CASSPGTGERQPQHF.